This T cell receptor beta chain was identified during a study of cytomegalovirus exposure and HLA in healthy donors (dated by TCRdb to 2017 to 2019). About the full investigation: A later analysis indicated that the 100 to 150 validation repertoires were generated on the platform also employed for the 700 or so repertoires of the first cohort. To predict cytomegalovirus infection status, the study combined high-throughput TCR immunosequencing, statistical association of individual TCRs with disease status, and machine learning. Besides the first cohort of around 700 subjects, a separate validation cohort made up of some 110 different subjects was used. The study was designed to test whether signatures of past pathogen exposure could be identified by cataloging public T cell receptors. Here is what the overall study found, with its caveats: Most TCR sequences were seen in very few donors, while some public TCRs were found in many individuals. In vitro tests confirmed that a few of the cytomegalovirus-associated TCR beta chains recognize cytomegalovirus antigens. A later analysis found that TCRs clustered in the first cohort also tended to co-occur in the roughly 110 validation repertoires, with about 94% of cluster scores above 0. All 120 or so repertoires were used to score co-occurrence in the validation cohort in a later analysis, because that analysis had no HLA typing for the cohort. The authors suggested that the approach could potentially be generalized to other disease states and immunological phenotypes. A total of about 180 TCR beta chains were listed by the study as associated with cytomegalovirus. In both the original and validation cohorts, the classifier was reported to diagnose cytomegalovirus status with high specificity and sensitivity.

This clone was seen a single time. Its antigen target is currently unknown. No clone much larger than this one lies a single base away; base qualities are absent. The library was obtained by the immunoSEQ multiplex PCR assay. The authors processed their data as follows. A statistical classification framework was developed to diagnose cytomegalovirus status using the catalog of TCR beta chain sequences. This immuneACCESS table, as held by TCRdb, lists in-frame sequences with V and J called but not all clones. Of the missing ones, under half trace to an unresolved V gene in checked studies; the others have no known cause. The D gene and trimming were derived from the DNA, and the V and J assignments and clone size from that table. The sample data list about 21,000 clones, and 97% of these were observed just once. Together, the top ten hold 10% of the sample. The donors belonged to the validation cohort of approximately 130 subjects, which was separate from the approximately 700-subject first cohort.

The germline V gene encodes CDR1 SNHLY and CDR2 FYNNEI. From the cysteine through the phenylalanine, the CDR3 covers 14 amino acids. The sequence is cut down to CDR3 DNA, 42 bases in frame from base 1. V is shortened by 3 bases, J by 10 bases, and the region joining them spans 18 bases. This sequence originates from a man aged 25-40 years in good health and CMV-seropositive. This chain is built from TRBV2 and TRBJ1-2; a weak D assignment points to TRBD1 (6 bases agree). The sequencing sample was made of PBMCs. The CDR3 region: CASSEGRGALFYTF. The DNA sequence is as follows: TGTGCCAGCAGTGAGGGGCGGGGGGCCCTTTTCTACACCTTC. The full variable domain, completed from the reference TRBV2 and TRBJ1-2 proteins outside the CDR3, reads EPEVTQTPSHQVTQMGQEVILRCVPISNHLYFYWYRQILGQKVEFLVSFYNNEISEKSEIFDDQFSVERPDGSNFTLKIRSTKLEDSAMYFCASSEGRGALFYTFGSGTRLTVV.